Presented here are 26 T cell receptor beta chains from one specimen sequenced in a study of spatial heterogeneity in lung cancer (dated by TCRdb to between 2018 and 2021). General study outcomes and caveats: The tumor nonsynonymous mutation count correlated with the number of expanded alpha and beta TCRs within the tumor.

The time point label corresponds to: sample taken at primary tumor resection. These receptors are not linked to any known antigen. The library was made by 5' RACE. Sequencing relied on a NextSeq 500. TCRdb reanalyzed the raw reads on its own, using fastp at Q25 for trimming and MiXCR for clone calling, and kept in-frame beta chains. Rows are unified per CDR3 protein, each entry keeping the most common DNA and genes. For this sample there are about 650 distinct CDR3 sequences; 9.7% appear just once. The ten largest make up roughly 40% of the sample. The specimen was lung tumor tissue, collected at surgery. The receptors come from a male donor with early-stage non-small cell lung cancer.

By sample fraction, this clonotype is medium-sized (0.01 to 0.1%). This sequence joins TRBV19 and TRBJ2-1, with D maybe TRBD2 (5 bases). CDR1 is LNHDA, CDR2 SQIVND, per germline (reference sequence). The CDR3 covers 13 residues. V was clipped by 1 base and J by 9 bases, with 10 bases between them. The DNA of the CDR3 is TGTGCCAGTAGTATAGCCTTGGGGAGTGAGCAGTTCTTC. It translates to CASSIALGSEQFF.

This clonotype is termed large. This chain links TRBV5-6 with TRBJ2-5; 7 nucleotides match TRBD2. The germline gives CDR1 SGHDT, CDR2 YYEEEE. The CDR3 sequence is 15 residues long. The ends lost 4 bases at V and 1 base at J; junction bases unmatched: 7. The CDR3 DNA follows: TGTGCCAGCAGCCTGAGACTAGCCGGCCAAGAGACCCAGTACTTC. It is translated as CASSLRLAGQETQYF.

This clonotype is classed as medium-sized. The rearrangement links TRBV10-3 to TRBJ1-4, with D unresolved. The CDR3 has 13 amino acids. The V end was cut by 8 bases, the J end by 7 bases, with 14 bases between. Germline V gene data show CDR1 as ENHRY and CDR2 as SYGVKD. The CDR3 DNA reads as TGTGCCATCGGAGAGGGAGTCGGTGAAAAACTGTTTTTT. Encoded protein: CAIGEGVGEKLFF.

The rearrangement uses TRBV20-1 and TRBJ2-5; the D is unclear. V shed 0 bases and J shed 2 bases, with 7 bases lying between them. The length of the CDR3 is 13 residues. Germline V gene sequence: CDR1 DFQATT, CDR2 SNEGSKA (reference sequence). The DNA for the CDR3 is TGCAGTGCTAGAGATGGAAAGCAAGAGACCCAGTACTTC. It is translated as CSARDGKQETQYF.

This sequence joins TRBV20-1 and TRBJ2-2, with D hard to call. CDR3 size: 13 residues. CDR1 DFQATT and CDR2 SNEGSKA come from the germline V gene (reference sequence). Trimming shortened V by 5 bases and J by 7 bases, and 14 bases separated the two germline ends. The CDR3 region has the DNA TGCAGTGCTGTCGGCAGGCCGGGCGGGGAGCTGTTTTTT. Residues: CSAVGRPGGELFF.

This clonotype is judged large. The chain employs TRBV7-8 and TRBJ2-7; 11 bases are shared with TRBD2. V trimming: 0 bases; J trimming: 3 bases; junction bases outside the gene matches: 13. The germline gives CDR1 SGHVS, CDR2 FQNEAQ. CDR3 length equals 19 residues. Here the CDR3 DNA reads TGTGCCAGCAGCTTAGCGGAGTTCGAGGGACTAGCGGTATACTACGAGCAGTACTTC. Translation: CASSLAEFEGLAVYYEQYF. The full variable domain, in which reference TRBV7-8 and TRBJ2-7 provide the parts outside the CDR3, is GAGVSQSPRYKVAKRGQDVALRCDPISGHVSLFWYQQALGQGPEFLTYFQNEAQLDKSGLPSDRFFAERPEGSVSTLKIQRTQQEDSAVYLCASSLAEFEGLAVYYEQYFGPGTRLTVT.

This clonotype is classed as medium-sized. The genes are TRBV30 and TRBJ2-5; TRBD2 is a possible D gene (6 bases). Per germline, CDR1 GTSNPN and CDR2 SVGIG (reference sequence). The CDR3 loop spans 13 amino acids. V was trimmed by 0 bases and J by 4 bases, leaving 9 bases between them. CDR3 residues: CAWSVLGGETQYF. The CDR3 coding sequence is TGTGCCTGGAGTGTACTGGGGGGAGAGACCCAGTACTTC.

The chain recombines TRBV28 with TRBJ2-7, with D possibly matching TRBD2 (6 bases). The germline CDR1 and CDR2 sequences are MDHEN and SYDVKM. V was cut by 7 bases and J by 6 bases, with 22 bases left in between. The CDR3 is 15 residues long. CDR3 nucleotide sequence: TGTGCCAGCAAAAACCCGGGAGACTTTGTGGGCGAGCAGTACTTC. Protein product: CASKNPGDFVGEQYF. The complete variable domain, with remaining parts taken from reference TRBV28 and TRBJ2-7, reads DVKVTQSSRYLVKRTGEKVFLECVQDMDHENMFWYRQDPGLGLRLIYFSYDVKMKEKGDIPEGYSVSREKKERFSLILESASTNQTSMYLCASKNPGDFVGEQYFGPGTRLTVT.

This clonotype was seen a handful of times. This chain uses TRBV3-1 with TRBJ2-3, with TRBD2 matching 12 bases. Per the germline V gene, CDR1 is LGHDT and CDR2 is YNNKEL (reference sequence). V dropped 1 base and J dropped 5; count of bases not matched to a gene: 13. The CDR3 length is 19 residues. CDR3 protein: CASSQGPPALGLAGDTQYF. The CDR3 nucleotides read TGTGCCAGCAGCCAAGGCCCCCCGGCTTTGGGACTAGCGGGAGATACGCAGTATTTT.

V usage is TRBV6-1 and J usage is TRBJ2-3; 9 bases are shared with TRBD1. Germline trimming cut 9 bases from V and 7 bases from J; bases unmatched to any gene: 11. The CDR3 is 14 residues long. The germline V gene encodes CDR1 MNHNS and CDR2 SASEGT. The CDR3 reads CASAPGQGVHTQYF. The DNA for the CDR3 is TGTGCCAGTGCACCGGGACAGGGAGTACATACGCAGTATTTT.

This clonotype is labeled medium-sized (0.01 to 0.1%). This chain uses TRBV27 with TRBJ2-1; no reliable D call. Germline CDR1 is MNHEY and CDR2 is SMNVEV (reference sequence). V was pared by 8 bases and J by 0 bases, with 8 bases between. The length of the CDR3 is 13 residues. The CDR3 nucleotides are TGTGCCAGCCGGAGCTTCTCCTACAATGAGCAGTTCTTC. It yields the protein CASRSFSYNEQFF.

The rearrangement uses TRBV2 and TRBJ2-3; D possibly uses TRBD1 or TRBD2 (6 bases each). Germline CDR1 reads SNHLY; CDR2 reads FYNNEI. The CDR3 sequence is 16 residues long. V was cut by 2 bases and J by 0 bases, with 12 bases left in between. This chain's CDR3 is CASSELRGASTDTQYF. CDR3 coding DNA: TGTGCCAGCAGTGAACTGAGGGGGGCGAGCACAGATACGCAGTATTTT. The full variable domain, with the rest looked up from reference TRBV2 and TRBJ2-3, is EPEVTQTPSHQVTQMGQEVILRCVPISNHLYFYWYRQILGQKVEFLVSFYNNEISEKSEIFDDQFSVERPDGSNFTLKIRSTKLEDSAMYFCASSELRGASTDTQYFGPGTRLTVL.

This clonotype qualifies as medium-sized (0.01 to 0.1%). This chain connects TRBV28 to TRBJ1-5; the match to TRBD1 covers 7 bases. V lost 4 bases to trimming and J lost 10 bases; unmatched junction nucleotides: 7. This CDR3 spans 13 amino acids. CDR1 is MDHEN and CDR2 is SYDVKM in the germline V gene. This chain's CDR3 is CASSCDRVDPQHF. The DNA for the CDR3 is TGTGCCAGCAGTTGTGACAGGGTAGATCCCCAGCATTTT. The variable domain in full, completed from reference TRBV28 and TRBJ1-5, reads DVKVTQSSRYLVKRTGEKVFLECVQDMDHENMFWYRQDPGLGLRLIYFSYDVKMKEKGDIPEGYSVSREKKERFSLILESASTNQTSMYLCASSCDRVDPQHFGDGTRLSIL.

In this sample, this clonotype turned up a few times. The CDR3 DNA is TGTGCCAGCTCACCACCGTATAGGACAGATACGCAGTATTTT. Translation gives CASSPPYRTDTQYF. V gene TRBV18 combines with J gene TRBJ2-3, with D hard to call. Germline V gene sequence: CDR1 KGHSH, CDR2 LQKENI. This CDR3 has 14 amino acids. Trimming shortened V by 0 bases and J by 3 bases, and 7 bases separated the two germline ends.

Sample share makes this clonotype medium-sized. The chain uses TRBV12-3 or TRBV12-4 and TRBJ1-5; D call uncertain. The CDR3 covers 14 residues. Between the trimmed V and J ends, which lost 7 bases and 1 base, there was a span of 11 bases. CDR3 in amino acids: CASTSRRSNQPQHF. Written as DNA, the CDR3 is TGTGCCAGCACATCCAGGCGGAGCAATCAGCCCCAGCATTTT.

The chain combines TRBV18 with TRBJ1-5, with D possibly TRBD1 on 5 matching bases. The CDR3 runs to 16 residues. V dropped 3 bases and J dropped 6 bases, with 18 bases sitting between them. Germline V gives CDR1 KGHSH, CDR2 LQKENI. The CDR3 spells CASSPGSSRGTQPQHF. The CDR3 DNA sequence: TGTGCCAGCTCACCCGGGAGTTCCCGAGGGACTCAGCCCCAGCATTTT.

This clonotype is classed as medium-sized (0.01 to 0.1%). The chain uses TRBV9 and TRBJ2-3; D could derive from TRBD1 or TRBD2 (5 bases each). CDR1 is SGDLS, CDR2 YYNGEE, per germline. With 2 bases removed from V and 6 bases from J, the gap between germline ends came to 16 bases. The CDR3 has 15 residues. The CDR3 reads CASSVGRIFRDTQYF. The CDR3 coding sequence is TGTGCCAGCAGCGTGGGACGGATCTTCAGGGATACGCAGTATTTT.

This clonotype has only a few counts. A much bigger clone sits one base away, suggesting this may be a read error. V usage is TRBV19 and J usage is TRBJ2-1; D perhaps matches TRBD2 (5 bases). This CDR3 is 13 amino acids long. Trimming cost V 1 base and J 9 bases, with 10 bases left between them. Germline-derived CDR1 and CDR2 are LNHDA and SQIVND (reference sequence). This CDR3 reads CASSIGLGSEQFF. DNA of the CDR3: TGTGCCAGTAGTATAGGCTTGGGGAGTGAGCAGTTCTTC. Filled out from reference TRBV19 and TRBJ2-1, the complete variable domain reads DGGITQSPKYLFRKEGQNVTLSCEQNLNHDAMYWYRQDPGQGLRLIYYSQIVNDFQKGDIAEGYSVSREKKESFPLTVTSAQKNPTAFYLCASSIGLGSEQFFGPGTRLTVL.

The genes are TRBV27 and TRBJ1-2; 8 bases match TRBD1. The V gene end was trimmed by 4 bases and the J gene end by 5 bases; junction bases not matched to a gene: 3. Germline V gene sequence: CDR1 MNHEY, CDR2 SMNVEV (reference sequence). The CDR3 length is 13 residues. CDR3 sequence: CASSSDRGYGYTF. In DNA form, the CDR3 reads TGTGCCAGCAGTTCCGACAGGGGTTATGGCTACACCTTC.

This clonotype rates as large. This rearrangement joins TRBV7-9 to TRBJ2-1; D tentatively fits TRBD1 or TRBD2 (5 bases each). The CDR3 runs 13 residues. Germline-derived CDR1 and CDR2 are SEHNR and FQNEAQ (reference sequence). V lost 5 bases, J lost 9 bases, and 14 bases lay in between. CDR3 loop: CASSVTPGTEQFF. The CDR3 nucleotides read TGTGCCAGCAGCGTGACCCCAGGGACTGAGCAGTTCTTC.

This clonotype counts as large (0.1 to 1%). This rearrangement joins TRBV27 to TRBJ2-2, with D uncertain. Germline CDR1 reads MNHEY; CDR2 reads SMNVEV (reference sequence). V was shortened by 5 bases and J by 2 bases, with 3 bases between the two germline ends. The CDR3 is 12 residues long. The CDR3 DNA reads as TGTGCCAGCAGTATCAACACCGGGGAGCTGTTTTTT. It translates to CASSINTGELFF.

By sample share, this clonotype is large. The J gene is TRBJ1-6, the V gene TRBV7-9, with D unresolved. CDR3 length: 13 amino acids. Germline V gives CDR1 SEHNR, CDR2 FQNEAQ (reference sequence). Between the trimmed V and J ends, which lost 3 bases and 9 bases, there was a span of 9 bases. The CDR3 loop is CASSFAGSSPLHF. CDR3 coding DNA: TGTGCCAGCAGCTTTGCGGGGAGTTCACCCCTCCACTTT.

Sample share makes this clonotype large. This sequence joins TRBV14 and TRBJ2-5, with 13 bases aligning to TRBD2. The trim removed 4 bases at V and 2 bases at J, leaving 1 base unmatched. From germline, CDR1 is SGHDN and CDR2 FVKESK. The CDR3 length is 15 residues. Here the CDR3 DNA reads TGTGCCAGCAGCCGGACTAGCGGGGGACAAGAGACCCAGTACTTC. This codes for CASSRTSGGQETQYF.

This clonotype was detected once. V is TRBV19 and J is TRBJ1-5, with TRBD1 as a possible D gene (5 bases). V was shortened by 7 bases and J by 4 bases, with 11 bases between the two germline ends. Germline V gene sequence: CDR1 LNHDA, CDR2 SQIVND (reference sequence). There are 13 residues in the CDR3. The CDR3: CASMDGGNQPQHF. CDR3 DNA sequence: TGTGCCAGTATGGATGGGGGGAATCAGCCCCAGCATTTT.

This clonotype is labeled medium-sized. The V and J genes are TRBV6-6 and TRBJ1-2; 7 bases fit TRBD1. Looked up from germline, CDR1 is MNHNY and CDR2 is SVGAGI (reference sequence). This CDR3 region has 16 residues. J was trimmed by 1 base and V by 5 bases; bases with no gene match: 10. The chain's CDR3 is CASSGGTAKLNYGYTF. CDR3 nucleotide sequence: TGTGCCAGCAGTGGGGGGACAGCAAAGCTTAACTATGGCTACACCTTC.

In its sample, this clonotype is large. V and J are TRBV29-1 and TRBJ2-3; D unresolved. CDR3 length equals 10 residues. CDR1 is SQVTM and CDR2 is ANQGSEA in the germline V gene. V lost 4 bases and J lost 3, with 2 bases in between. In DNA form, the CDR3 reads TGCAGCGTTGGGACAGATACGCAGTATTTT. Translating it yields CSVGTDTQYF.